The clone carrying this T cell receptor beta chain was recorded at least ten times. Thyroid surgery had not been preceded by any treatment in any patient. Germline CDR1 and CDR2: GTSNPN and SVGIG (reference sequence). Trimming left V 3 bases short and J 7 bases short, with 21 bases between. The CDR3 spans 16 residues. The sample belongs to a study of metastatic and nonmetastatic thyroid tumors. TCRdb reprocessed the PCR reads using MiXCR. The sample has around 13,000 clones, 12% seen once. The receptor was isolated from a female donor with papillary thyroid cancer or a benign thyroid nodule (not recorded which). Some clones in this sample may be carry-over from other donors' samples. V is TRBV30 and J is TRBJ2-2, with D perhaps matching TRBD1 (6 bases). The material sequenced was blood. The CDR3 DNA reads TGTGCCTGGAGCCCCGGGACACGGATGCGAGGCGGGGAGCTGTTTTTT. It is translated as CAWSPGTRMRGGELFF.